This TCR beta chain was sequenced in a study of identical twins. cDNA carried unique molecular identifiers, and a universal primer site was added by template switching. TCRdb recomputed calls from the 5' RACE reads with MiXCR, one row per CDR3 protein. The sample lists 450,000 to 650,000 distinct CDR3 sequences, approximately 10% occurring once. The table lists this clonotype with a few counts. The antigen remains unidentified. Study-wide results and caveats: Twin pairs had excess sharing that was weaker in beta out-of-frame sequences. Where out-of-frame alpha sequences were twin-shared, they showed excess low generation probability.

This sample was also put to use in a study of yellow fever vaccine responses in identical twins.

The receptor's source is a woman under 30 in good health. The sequenced material came from PBMCs.

This chain's CDR3 is CASSARLAPYEDTQYF. The CDR3 DNA is TGTGCCAGCAGCGCGAGACTGGCCCCCTACGAGGATACGCAGTATTTT. V and J are TRBV7-8 and TRBJ2-3; no definite D call. The CDR3 runs 16 residues. Germline CDR1 and CDR2: SGHVS and FQNEAQ. Deletions cut 5 bases from V and 6 bases from J, with 21 bases between. The whole variable domain, remainder taken from reference TRBV7-8 and TRBJ2-3, is GAGVSQSPRYKVAKRGQDVALRCDPISGHVSLFWYQQALGQGPEFLTYFQNEAQLDKSGLPSDRFFAERPEGSVSTLKIQRTQQEDSAVYLCASSARLAPYEDTQYFGPGTRLTVL.